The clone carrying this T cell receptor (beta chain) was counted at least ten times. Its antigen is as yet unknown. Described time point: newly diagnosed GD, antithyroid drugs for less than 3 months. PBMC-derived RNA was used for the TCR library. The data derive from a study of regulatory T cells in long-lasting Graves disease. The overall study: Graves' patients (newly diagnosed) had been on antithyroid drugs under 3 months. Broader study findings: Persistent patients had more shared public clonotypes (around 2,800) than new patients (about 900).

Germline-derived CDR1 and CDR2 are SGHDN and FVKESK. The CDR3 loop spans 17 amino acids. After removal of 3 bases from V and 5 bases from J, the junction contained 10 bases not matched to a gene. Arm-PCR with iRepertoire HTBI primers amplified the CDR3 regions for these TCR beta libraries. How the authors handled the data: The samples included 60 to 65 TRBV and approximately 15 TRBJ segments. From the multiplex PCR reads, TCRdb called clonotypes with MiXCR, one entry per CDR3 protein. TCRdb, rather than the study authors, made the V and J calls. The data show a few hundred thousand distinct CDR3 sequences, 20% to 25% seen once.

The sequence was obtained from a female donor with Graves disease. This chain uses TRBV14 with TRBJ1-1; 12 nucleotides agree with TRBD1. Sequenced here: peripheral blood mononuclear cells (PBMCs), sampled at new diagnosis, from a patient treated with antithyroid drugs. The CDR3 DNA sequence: TGTGCCAGCAGCCATACCGGGACAGGGGGCGCGAGGACTGAAGCTTTCTTT. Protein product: CASSHTGTGGARTEAFF.